The next 3 T cell receptor beta chains were all read from a single sample in a study of CXCR3-negative and CXCR3-positive naive CD8 T cells. TRB cDNA was prepared as libraries by UMI-labeled 5' RACE. TCRdb processed the 5' RACE reads again and assigns one entry to each CDR3 protein, with no DNA. The table lists approximately 45,000 distinct CDR3 sequences, with under 15% in the top ten. The sequenced sample consisted of memory CD8+ T cells from blood. These receptors came from a human donor in good health. Some clones in this sample may be carry-over from other donors' samples.

The chain carries TRBV20-1 and TRBJ2-3; TCRdb gives TRBD2 as the D gene, but with no DNA this cannot be confirmed. Germline CDR1 reads DFQATT; CDR2 reads SNEGSKA (reference sequence). CDR3 length: 13 residues. CDR3 in amino acids: CSASAGVSDTQYF.

This chain joins TRBV7-2 and TRBJ2-1; TCRdb's D call of TRBD1 is untestable without DNA. CDR1 SGHTA and CDR2 FQGNSA come from the germline V gene. The CDR3 contains 17 residues. CDR3 residues: CASSLSTATGYYNEQFF.

The gene calls are TRBV7-9 and TRBJ1-5; TCRdb names TRBD1, which stays unverified in the absence of DNA. This CDR3 has 16 residues. CDR1 is SEHNR, CDR2 FQNEAQ, per germline (reference sequence). CDR3 protein: CASSPSTPDSNQPQHF.